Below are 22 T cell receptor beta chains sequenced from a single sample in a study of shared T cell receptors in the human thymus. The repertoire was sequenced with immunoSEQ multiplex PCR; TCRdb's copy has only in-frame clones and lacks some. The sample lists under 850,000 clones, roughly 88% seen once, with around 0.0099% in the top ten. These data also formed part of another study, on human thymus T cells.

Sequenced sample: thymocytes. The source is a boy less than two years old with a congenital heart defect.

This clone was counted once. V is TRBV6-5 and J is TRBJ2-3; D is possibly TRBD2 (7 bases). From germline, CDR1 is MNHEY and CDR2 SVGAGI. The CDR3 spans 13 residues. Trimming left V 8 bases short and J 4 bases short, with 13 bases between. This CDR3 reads CASGRGAADTQYF. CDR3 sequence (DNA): TGTGCCAGCGGCCGGGGGGCCGCAGATACGCAGTATTTT.

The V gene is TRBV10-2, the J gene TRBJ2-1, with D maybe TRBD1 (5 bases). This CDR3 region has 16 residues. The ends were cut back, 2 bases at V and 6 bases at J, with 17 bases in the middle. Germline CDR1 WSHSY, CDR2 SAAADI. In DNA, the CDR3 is TGCGCCAGCAGTGAGCGTCGTTTGGACACCCCCAATGAGCAGTTCTTC. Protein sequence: CASSERRLDTPNEQFF.

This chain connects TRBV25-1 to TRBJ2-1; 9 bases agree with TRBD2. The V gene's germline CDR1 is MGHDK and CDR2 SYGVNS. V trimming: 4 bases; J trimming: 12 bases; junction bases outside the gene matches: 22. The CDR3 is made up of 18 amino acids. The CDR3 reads CASSVPSLASGDPWGQFF. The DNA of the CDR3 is TGTGCCAGCAGTGTCCCAAGCTTGGCTAGCGGGGACCCCTGGGGGCAGTTCTTC.

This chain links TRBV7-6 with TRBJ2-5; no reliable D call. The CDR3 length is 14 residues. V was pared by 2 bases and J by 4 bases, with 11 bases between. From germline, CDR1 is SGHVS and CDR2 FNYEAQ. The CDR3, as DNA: TGTGCCAGCAGCTTATGTGACTCACGAGAGACCCAGTACTTC. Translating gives CASSLCDSRETQYF. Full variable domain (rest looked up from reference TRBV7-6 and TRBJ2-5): GAGVSQSPRYKVTKRGQDVALRCDPISGHVSLYWYRQALGQGPEFLTYFNYEAQQDKSGLPNDRFSAERPEGSISTLTIQRTEQRDSAMYRCASSLCDSRETQYFGPGTRLLVL.

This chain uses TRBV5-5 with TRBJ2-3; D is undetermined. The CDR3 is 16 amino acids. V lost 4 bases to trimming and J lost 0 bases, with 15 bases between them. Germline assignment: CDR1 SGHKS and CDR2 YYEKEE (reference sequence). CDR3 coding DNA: TGTGCCAGCAGCCCTAGTCCCACTACGAGCACAGATACGCAGTATTTT. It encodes CASSPSPTTSTDTQYF.

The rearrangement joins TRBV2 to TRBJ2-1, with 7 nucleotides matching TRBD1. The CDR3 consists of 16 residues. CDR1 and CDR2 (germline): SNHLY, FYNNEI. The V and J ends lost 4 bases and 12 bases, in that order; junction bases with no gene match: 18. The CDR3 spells CASSVQGFGGVKGQFF. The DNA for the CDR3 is TGTGCCAGCAGTGTACAGGGGTTTGGGGGTGTTAAAGGGCAGTTCTTC.

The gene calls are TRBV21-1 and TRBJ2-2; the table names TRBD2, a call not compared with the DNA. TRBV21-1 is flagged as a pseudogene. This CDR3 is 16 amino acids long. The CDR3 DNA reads TGTGCCAGCAGCAAAGTTCCCGGGAGTAAAACCGGGGAGCTGTTTTTT. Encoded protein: CASSKVPGSKTGELFF.

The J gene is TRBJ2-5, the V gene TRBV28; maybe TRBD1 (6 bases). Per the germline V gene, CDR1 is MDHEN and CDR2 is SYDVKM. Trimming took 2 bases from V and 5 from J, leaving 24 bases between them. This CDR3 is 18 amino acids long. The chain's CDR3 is CASSLVRPNGPRGETQYF. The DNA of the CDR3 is TGTGCCAGCAGTTTAGTACGTCCAAACGGCCCCAGGGGTGAGACCCAGTACTTC.

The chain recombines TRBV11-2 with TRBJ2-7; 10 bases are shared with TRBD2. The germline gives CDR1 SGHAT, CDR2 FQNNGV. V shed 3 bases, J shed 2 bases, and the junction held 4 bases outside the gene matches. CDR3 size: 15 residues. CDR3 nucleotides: TGTGCCAGCAGCTTCTCTAGCGGGAGCCCCTACGAGCAGTACTTC. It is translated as CASSFSSGSPYEQYF. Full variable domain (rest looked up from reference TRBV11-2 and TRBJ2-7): EAGVAQSPRYKIIEKRQSVAFWCNPISGHATLYWYQQILGQGPKLLIQFQNNGVVDDSQLPKDRFSAERLKGVDSTLKIQPAKLEDSAVYLCASSFSSGSPYEQYFGPGTRLTVT.

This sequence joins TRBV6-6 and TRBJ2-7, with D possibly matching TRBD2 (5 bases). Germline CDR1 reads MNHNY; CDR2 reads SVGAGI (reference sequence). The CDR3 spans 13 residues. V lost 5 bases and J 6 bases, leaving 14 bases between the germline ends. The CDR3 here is CASSRASAGEQYF. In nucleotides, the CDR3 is TGTGCCAGCAGTCGAGCTAGTGCGGGCGAGCAGTACTTC.

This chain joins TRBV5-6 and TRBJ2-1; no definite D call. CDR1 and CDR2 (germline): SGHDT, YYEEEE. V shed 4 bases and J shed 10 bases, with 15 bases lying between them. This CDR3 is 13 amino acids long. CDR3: CASSKEQIQEQFF. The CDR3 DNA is TGTGCCAGCAGCAAAGAGCAGATACAGGAGCAGTTCTTC.

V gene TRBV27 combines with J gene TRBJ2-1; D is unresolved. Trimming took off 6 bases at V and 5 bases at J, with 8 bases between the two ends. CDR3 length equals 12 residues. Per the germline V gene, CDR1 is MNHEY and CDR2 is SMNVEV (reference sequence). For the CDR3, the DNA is TGTGCCAGCAGCAAACCGGACAATGAGCAGTTCTTC. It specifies CASSKPDNEQFF.

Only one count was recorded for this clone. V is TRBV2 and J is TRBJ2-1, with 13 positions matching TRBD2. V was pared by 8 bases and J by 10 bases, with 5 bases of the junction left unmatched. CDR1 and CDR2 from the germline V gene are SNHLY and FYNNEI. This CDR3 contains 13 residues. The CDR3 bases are TGTGCCAGCCGGACTAGCGGGAGAAAGGAGCAGTTCTTC. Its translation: CASRTSGRKEQFF. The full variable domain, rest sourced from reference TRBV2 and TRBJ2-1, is EPEVTQTPSHQVTQMGQEVILRCVPISNHLYFYWYRQILGQKVEFLVSFYNNEISEKSEIFDDQFSVERPDGSNFTLKIRSTKLEDSAMYFCASRTSGRKEQFFGPGTRLTVL.

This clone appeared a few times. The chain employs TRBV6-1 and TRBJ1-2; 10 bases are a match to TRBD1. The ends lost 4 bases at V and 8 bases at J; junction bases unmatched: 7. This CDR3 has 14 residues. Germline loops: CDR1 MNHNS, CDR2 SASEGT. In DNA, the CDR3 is TGTGCCAGCAGTGGGGGACAGGGGCAGGAGGGCTACACCTTC. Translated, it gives CASSGGQGQEGYTF.

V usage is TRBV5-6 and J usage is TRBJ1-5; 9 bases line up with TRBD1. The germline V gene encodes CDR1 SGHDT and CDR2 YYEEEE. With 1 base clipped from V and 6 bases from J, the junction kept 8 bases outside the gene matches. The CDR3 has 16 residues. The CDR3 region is CASSLYTGGPCQPQHF. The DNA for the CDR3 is TGTGCCAGCAGCTTGTATACAGGGGGCCCGTGTCAGCCCCAGCATTTT.

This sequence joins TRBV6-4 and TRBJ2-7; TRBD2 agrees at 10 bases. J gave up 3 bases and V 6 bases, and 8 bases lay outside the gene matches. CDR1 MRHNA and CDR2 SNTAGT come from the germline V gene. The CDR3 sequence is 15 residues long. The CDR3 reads CASRLLAGPHYEQYF. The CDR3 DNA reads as TGTGCCAGCAGGCTACTAGCGGGACCCCACTACGAGCAGTACTTC.

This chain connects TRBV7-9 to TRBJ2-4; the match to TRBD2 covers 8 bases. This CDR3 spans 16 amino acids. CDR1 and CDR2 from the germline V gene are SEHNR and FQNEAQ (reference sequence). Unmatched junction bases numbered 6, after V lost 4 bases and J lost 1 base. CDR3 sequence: CASSSDGRAAKNIQYF. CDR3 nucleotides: TGTGCCAGCAGCTCCGACGGGAGGGCCGCCAAAAACATTCAGTACTTC.

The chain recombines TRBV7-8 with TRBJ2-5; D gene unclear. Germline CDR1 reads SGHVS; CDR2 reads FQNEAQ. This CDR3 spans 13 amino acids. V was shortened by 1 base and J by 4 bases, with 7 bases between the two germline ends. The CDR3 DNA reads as TGTGCCAGCAGCTTAGGTCCCCGAGAGACCCAGTACTTC. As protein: CASSLGPRETQYF.

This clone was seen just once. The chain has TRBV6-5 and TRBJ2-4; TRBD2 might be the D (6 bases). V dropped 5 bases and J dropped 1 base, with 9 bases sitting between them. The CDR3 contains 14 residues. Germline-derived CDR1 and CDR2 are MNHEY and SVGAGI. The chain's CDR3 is CASSEGRAKNIQYF. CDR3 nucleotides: TGTGCCAGCAGTGAGGGGAGGGCCAAAAACATTCAGTACTTC.

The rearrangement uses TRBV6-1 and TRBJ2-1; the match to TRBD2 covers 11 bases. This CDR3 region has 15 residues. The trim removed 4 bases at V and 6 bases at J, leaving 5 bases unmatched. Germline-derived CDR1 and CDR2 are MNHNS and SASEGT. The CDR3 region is CASSGGLAGSNEQFF. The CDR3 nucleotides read TGTGCCAGCAGTGGAGGACTAGCGGGTTCCAATGAGCAGTTCTTC.

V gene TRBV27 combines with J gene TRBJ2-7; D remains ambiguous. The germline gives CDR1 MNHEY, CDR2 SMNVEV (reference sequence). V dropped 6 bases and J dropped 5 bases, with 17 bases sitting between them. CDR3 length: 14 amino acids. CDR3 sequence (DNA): TGTGCCAGCAGGCTCTCAGGCTATTATAACGAGCAGTACTTC. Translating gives CASRLSGYYNEQYF.

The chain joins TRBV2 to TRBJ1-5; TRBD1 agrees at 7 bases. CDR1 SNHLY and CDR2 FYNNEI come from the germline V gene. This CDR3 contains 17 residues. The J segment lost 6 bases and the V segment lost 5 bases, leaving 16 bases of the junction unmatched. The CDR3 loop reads CASSPDRPKYESQPQHF. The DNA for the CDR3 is TGTGCCAGCAGTCCGGACAGGCCCAAATATGAAAGTCAGCCCCAGCATTTT.